The 13 T cell receptor beta chains presented below share a single source sample, sequenced in a study of blood T cell repertoires in COVID-19. Using immunoSEQ multiplex PCR, the repertoire was profiled, and TCRdb retains in-frame clones only, with some absent. The sample includes a few hundred thousand clones, roughly 80% of them seen just once. Sequencing was carried out using PBMCs or T cells enriched from blood (not recorded which). These receptors all stem from a man aged 50 to 59 who had recovered from COVID-19.

The gene calls are TRBV30 and TRBJ1-3; TRBD1 aligns across 7 bases. V lost 4 bases and J lost 3; bases outside the gene matches: 9. The CDR3 extends over 15 amino acids. Germline values: CDR1 GTSNPN, CDR2 SVGIG (reference sequence). In DNA, the CDR3 is TGTGCCTGGACTGCGAGGGGGCGCATTGGAAACACCATATATTTT. It specifies CAWTARGRIGNTIYF.

With respect to this clone: Other nucleotide sequences from this sample produce the same CDR3. The chain uses TRBV9 and TRBJ2-5; a weak D match, TRBD1 (5 bases). Germline V gene sequence: CDR1 SGDLS, CDR2 YYNGEE. The CDR3 sequence is 14 residues long. Trimming stripped 0 bases from V and 3 bases from J, with 9 bases between. The CDR3 DNA is TGTGCCAGCAGCGTAGGGGCAGGGAAAGAGACCCAGTACTTC. It encodes CASSVGAGKETQYF. The variable domain in full, with the rest retrieved from reference TRBV9 and TRBJ2-5, is DSGVTQTPKHLITATGQRVTLRCSPRSGDLSVYWYQQSLDQGLQFLIQYYNGEERAKGNILERFSAQQFPDLHSELNLSSLELGDSALYFCASSVGAGKETQYFGPGTRLLVL.

As for this clone: One end of the junction varies from germline; a read error may be responsible. This sample also contains other DNA sequences that code for the same CDR3. V and J are TRBV29-1 and TRBJ2-7; 8 bases map to TRBD1. The CDR3 sequence is 13 residues long. Germline V CDR1 and CDR2: SQVTM, ANQGSEA. The DNA of the CDR3 is TGCAGCGTCGAAGGACAGGGAGCCTACGAGCAGTACTTC. Amino acid sequence: CSVEGQGAYEQYF.

The gene calls are TRBV11-3 and TRBJ1-2, with TRBD1 identical over 9 bases. The CDR3 extends over 13 amino acids. Germline trimming cut 6 bases from V and 5 bases from J; bases unmatched to any gene: 4. Germline assignment: CDR1 SGHNT and CDR2 YENEEA. The DNA of the CDR3 is TGTGCCAGCAGTCGACAGGGGGAATATGGCTACACCTTC. This translates into CASSRQGEYGYTF.

A few counts support this clone. The J gene is TRBJ1-5, the V gene TRBV9; D gene uncertain. Germline CDR1 is SGDLS and CDR2 is YYNGEE. V shed 0 bases and J shed 8 bases, with 12 bases lying between them. This CDR3 spans 14 amino acids. CDR3 nucleotide sequence: TGTGCCAGCAGCGTAGACCTGGGCGGGGAGCCCCAGCATTTT. Encoded protein: CASSVDLGGEPQHF.

This chain links TRBV27 with TRBJ1-5; 8 bases agree with TRBD1. The CDR3 is 16 amino acids. Germline CDR1 and CDR2: MNHEY and SMNVEV (reference sequence). V lost 9 bases, J lost 0 bases, and 10 bases stayed unmatched. CDR3 sequence (DNA): TGTGCCAGTCGAACAGGGGGGGCGTATAGCAATCAGCCCCAGCATTTT. Amino acids: CASRTGGAYSNQPQHF.

V usage is TRBV4-3 and J usage is TRBJ1-6; 7 bases are shared with TRBD1. V lost 3 bases and J lost 10; bases outside the gene matches: 6. This CDR3 is built from 14 residues. Germline lookup yields CDR1 LGHNA and CDR2 YSLEER. Written as DNA, the CDR3 is TGCGCCAGCAGCCAGGGACAGAAAGAATCACCCCTCCACTTT. This translates into CASSQGQKESPLHF.

The J gene is TRBJ2-7, the V gene TRBV30; 9 bases are a match to TRBD2. Per germline, CDR1 GTSNPN and CDR2 SVGIG (reference sequence). With 4 bases clipped from V and 9 bases from J, the junction kept 4 bases outside the gene matches. This CDR3 is built from 11 residues. The CDR3 DNA is TGTGCCTGGACCAGCGGGGGGCGGCAGTACTTC. Translation gives CAWTSGGRQYF.

The V gene is TRBV4-3, the J gene TRBJ1-2; weak D call: TRBD1 (6 bases). V gave up 0 bases and J gave up 8 bases, with 16 bases separating them. Germline-derived CDR1 and CDR2 are LGHNA and YSLEER. The CDR3 has 15 amino acids. The CDR3 loop reads CASSQELQGTGGYTF. CDR3 sequence (DNA): TGCGCCAGCAGCCAAGAATTGCAGGGAACAGGGGGCTACACCTTC.

The chain joins TRBV9 to TRBJ1-2; D is perhaps TRBD1 (6 bases). Trimming removed 3 bases from V and 5 bases from J, with 14 bases in between. This CDR3 has 14 residues. Germline lookup yields CDR1 SGDLS and CDR2 YYNGEE. This chain's CDR3 is CASSAQGQLYGYTF. The DNA for the CDR3 is TGTGCCAGCAGCGCCCAAGGACAGCTGTATGGCTACACCTTC.

V usage is TRBV7-2 and J usage is TRBJ1-2; possibly TRBD1 for D (5 bases). The CDR3 length is 13 residues. In germline, CDR1 is SGHTA, CDR2 FQGNSA. Trimming shortened V by 5 bases and J by 2 bases, and 9 bases separated the two germline ends. For the CDR3, the DNA is TGTGCCAGCAGCCCAGACAGAAACTATGGCTACACCTTC. It yields the protein CASSPDRNYGYTF.

This clone was detected only once. The identical CDR3 is also encoded by other nucleotide sequences in the sample. This rearrangement joins TRBV11-2 to TRBJ1-5; no clear D gene. Germline assignment: CDR1 SGHAT and CDR2 FQNNGV. This CDR3 spans 13 amino acids. V was pared by 1 base and J by 4 bases, with 5 bases between. This chain's CDR3 is CASSLGLNQPQHF. CDR3 in DNA: TGTGCCAGCAGCTTAGGACTGAATCAGCCCCAGCATTTT.

The chain joins TRBV11-3 to TRBJ2-1, with 7 bases lining up with TRBD2. The CDR3 has 15 residues. After removal of 6 bases from V and 2 bases from J, the junction contained 7 bases not matched to a gene. Germline V CDR1 and CDR2: SGHNT, YENEEA. The CDR3 is CASRPIAGAYNEQFF. CDR3 DNA: TGTGCCAGCAGGCCCATAGCGGGCGCCTACAATGAGCAGTTCTTC.